This T cell receptor (beta chain) derives from a study of T cell clonality in common variable immunodeficiency. Notes on the study in general: Reportedly, TCR beta sequences from common variable immunodeficiency showed fewer deletions and N-nucleotide insertions. Repertoire-complication correlations in CVID were limited by patient heterogeneity. Compared with controls, CVID subjects had fewer shared TCRbeta clones. TCRbeta clonality was increased in CVID versus healthy controls.

This clone was counted at least ten times. The antigen is unknown. From the germline J gene comes the end of the CDR3, since the read stops 3 residues before it. Only in-frame clones appear in the TCRdb table, and some are missing; sequencing was by immunoSEQ multiplex PCR. Sampling found 50,000 to 60,000 clones, none seen once. V lost 4 bases and J lost 8; bases outside the gene matches: 8. This CDR3 has 15 residues. Germline assignment: CDR1 LNHDA and CDR2 SQIVND (reference sequence). Source material: peripheral blood mononuclear cells. This TCR was sampled from a person aged 18 to 75 in good health. The chain couples TRBV19 to TRBJ1-6; 7 bases agree with TRBD1. CDR3 bases read: TGTGCCAGTAGTAAGGGGGCGGTTTTGGATTCACCC. Translating gives CASSKGAVLDSP. In full, the CDR3 is CASSKGAVLDSPLHF.